This TCR beta chain was documented in a study of T cell responses to AZD1222 COVID-19 vaccine (dated by TCRdb to the early 2020s). With respect to the entire study: AZD1222 recipients whose second dose came at about 4 weeks and those whose second dose came at about 12 weeks were combined into one group, since spike-specific TCR depth and breadth did not differ between the two schedules. Trial participants were enrolled into age subgroups of 18-55, 56-69 and 70-plus years, which contained around 150, 28 and 57 TCR-sequenced participants, respectively. A total of 233 trial participants underwent TCR sequencing, of whom around 210 had received two doses of AZD1222 and 26 had received two doses of the MenACWY control vaccine.

Summary of the overall study and its limitations: The vaccine-associated CD4 TCRs covered the entire spike protein, and the dominant responses fell in regions 160-218 and 743-854. Conclusions about previously exposed vaccinees were limited because only six AZD1222 recipients were SARS-CoV-2 seropositive at baseline. Reportedly, almost half of the unique spike-specific TCRs recognized epitopes lying outside the regions that are mutated in the B.1.351 and B.1.1.7 variants. After two AZD1222 doses, spike-specific TCR breadth and depth were significantly higher than at day 0 and than in MenACWY recipients. In the small 56-69-year group, the increase in depth fell short of significance, most likely because of low power. Participants were mostly white British and included more females than males, and it was suggested by the authors that clonal diversity may have been underestimated. No day 14 peak-response samples were available, so repertoires were characterized only after the peak T cell response.

The CDR3 regions of human TCRbeta chains were analyzed by immunosequencing. The authors processed their data as follows. TCRs in the repertoires were matched against a reference library of SARS-CoV-2-specific TCRs that had been generated with the MIRA antigen-specificity platform. Breadth meant the fraction of unique TCRs that were SARS-CoV-2-associated, whereas depth meant the fraction of total T cells that were SARS-CoV-2-associated. Using the MIRA data, each spike-specific TCR was mapped to the spike region that the TCR reacts to and placed in a CD4 or CD8 class. Log10-transformed breadth and depth values were compared by one-way ANOVA with Sidak's multiple comparisons tests. TCRdb provides this immuneACCESS table in a form limited to in-frame rearrangements. Some clones are lacking; in checked studies, under half of them reflect an unresolved V gene, and why the rest are absent is not known. That table gives V, J and clone size, and the DNA gave D and trimming. For this sample there are approximately 100,000 clones; 92% appear just once. The top ten hold about 5.2% of the sample.

According to the study, the label for this sample's time point signals: baseline before first vaccination. Vaccinee samples were obtained from the UK trials COV001 and COV002, which included a single-blind randomized controlled phase 2/3 trial of AZD1222 (ChAdOx1 nCoV-19) in healthy adults. For TCRbeta chain sequencing, PBMC samples were collected from trial participants at day 0 and at day 28 after the second dose. Comment on this clone: Its cognate antigen has yet to be identified. The record has no base qualities; no much larger clone is one base away.

The TCR originated in an adult in good health. The sample in question was peripheral blood, obtained on day 0 of AZD1222 vaccination.

In nucleotides, the sequence is TGTGCCAGCAGCTTAGGACCTCTGGCGGGAGCTAAAGGGAATGAGCAGTTCTTC. This translates into CASSLGPLAGAKGNEQFF. The chain was built from TRBV11-3 and TRBJ2-1; a stretch of 7 junction bases matches TRBD2. V is cut back by 1 base and J by 7 bases, with 16 bases in the junction unmatched. From cysteine to phenylalanine, the CDR3 is 18 amino acids long. CDR3 DNA is the only sequence kept; it has 54 bases, read in frame from the first base. Taken from the germline V gene, the CDR1 and CDR2 loops are SGHNT and YENEEA.